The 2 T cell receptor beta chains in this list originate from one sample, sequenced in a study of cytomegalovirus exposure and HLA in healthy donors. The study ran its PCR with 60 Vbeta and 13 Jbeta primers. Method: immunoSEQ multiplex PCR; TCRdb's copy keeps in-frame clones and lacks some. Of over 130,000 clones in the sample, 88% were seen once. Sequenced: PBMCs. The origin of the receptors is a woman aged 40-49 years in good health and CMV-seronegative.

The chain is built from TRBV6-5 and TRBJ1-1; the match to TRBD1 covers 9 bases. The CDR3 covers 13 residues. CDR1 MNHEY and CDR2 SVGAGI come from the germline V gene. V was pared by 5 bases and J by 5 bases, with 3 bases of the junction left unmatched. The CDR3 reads CASSEDRGTEAFF. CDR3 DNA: TGTGCCAGCAGTGAGGACAGGGGAACTGAAGCTTTCTTT.

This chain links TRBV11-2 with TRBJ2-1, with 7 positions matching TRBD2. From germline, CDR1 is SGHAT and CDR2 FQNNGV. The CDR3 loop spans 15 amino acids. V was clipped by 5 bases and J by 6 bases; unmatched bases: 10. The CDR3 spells CASSQPWTSRNEQFF. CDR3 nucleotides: TGTGCCAGCAGCCAGCCCTGGACTAGTCGCAATGAGCAGTTCTTC.